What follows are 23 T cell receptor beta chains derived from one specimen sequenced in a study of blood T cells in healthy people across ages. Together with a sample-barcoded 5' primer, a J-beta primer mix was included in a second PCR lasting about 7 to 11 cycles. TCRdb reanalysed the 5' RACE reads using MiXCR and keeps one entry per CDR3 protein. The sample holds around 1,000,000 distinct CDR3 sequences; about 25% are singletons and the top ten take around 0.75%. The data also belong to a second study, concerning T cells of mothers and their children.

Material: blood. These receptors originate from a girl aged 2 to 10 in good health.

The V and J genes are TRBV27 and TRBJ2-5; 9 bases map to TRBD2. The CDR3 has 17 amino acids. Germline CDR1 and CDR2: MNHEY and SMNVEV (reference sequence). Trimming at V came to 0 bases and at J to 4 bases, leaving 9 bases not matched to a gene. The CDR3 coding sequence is TGTGCCAGCAGTTTATCGAATACCCTAGCGGGATTAGAGACCCAGTACTTC. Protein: CASSLSNTLAGLETQYF.

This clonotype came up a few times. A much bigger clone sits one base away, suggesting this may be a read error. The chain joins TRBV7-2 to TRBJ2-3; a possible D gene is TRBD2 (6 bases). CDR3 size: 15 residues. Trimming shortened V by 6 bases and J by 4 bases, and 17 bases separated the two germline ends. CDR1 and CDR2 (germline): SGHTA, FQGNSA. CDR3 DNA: TGTGCCAGCAGGTGGACTAACGGGCTTTCAGATACGCAGTATTTT. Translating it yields CASRWTNGLSDTQYF.

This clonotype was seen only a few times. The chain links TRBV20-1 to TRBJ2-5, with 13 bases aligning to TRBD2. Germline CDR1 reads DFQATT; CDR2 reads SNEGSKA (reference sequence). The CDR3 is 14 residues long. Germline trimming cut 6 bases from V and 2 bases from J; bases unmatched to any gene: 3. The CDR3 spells CSAGGLAGQETQYF. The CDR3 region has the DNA TGCAGTGCGGGGGGACTAGCGGGACAAGAGACCCAGTACTTC.

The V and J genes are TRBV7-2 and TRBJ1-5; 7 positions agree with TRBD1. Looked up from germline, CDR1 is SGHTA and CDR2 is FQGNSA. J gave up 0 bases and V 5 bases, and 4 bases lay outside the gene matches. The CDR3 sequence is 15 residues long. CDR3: CASSLRGDSNQPQHF. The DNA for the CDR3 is TGTGCCAGCAGCCTCAGGGGGGATAGCAATCAGCCCCAGCATTTT.

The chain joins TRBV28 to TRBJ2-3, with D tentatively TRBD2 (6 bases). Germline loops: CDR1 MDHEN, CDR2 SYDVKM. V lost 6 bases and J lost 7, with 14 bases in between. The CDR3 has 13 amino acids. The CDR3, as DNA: TGTGCCAGCAGGGGGGGATCGGAGTATACGCAGTATTTT. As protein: CASRGGSEYTQYF.

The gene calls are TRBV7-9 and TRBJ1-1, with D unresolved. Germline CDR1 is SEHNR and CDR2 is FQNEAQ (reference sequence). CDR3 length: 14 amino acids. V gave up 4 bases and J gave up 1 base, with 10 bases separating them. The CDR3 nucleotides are TGTGCCAGCAGCTCCTGGGAAGCGAACACTGAAGCTTTCTTT. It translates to CASSSWEANTEAFF.

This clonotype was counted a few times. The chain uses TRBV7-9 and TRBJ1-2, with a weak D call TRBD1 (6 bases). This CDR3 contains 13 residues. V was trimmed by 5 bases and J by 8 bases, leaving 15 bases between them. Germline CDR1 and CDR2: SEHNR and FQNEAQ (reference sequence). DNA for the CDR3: TGTGCCAGCAGCCTGAACAGGGCAGGAGGCTACACCTTC. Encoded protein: CASSLNRAGGYTF.

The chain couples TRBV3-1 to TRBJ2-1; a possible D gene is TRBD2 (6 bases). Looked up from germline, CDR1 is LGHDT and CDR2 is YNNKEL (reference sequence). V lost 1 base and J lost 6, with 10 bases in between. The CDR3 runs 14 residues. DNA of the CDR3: TGTGCCAGCAGCCAAGCACGGGAGACCAATGAGCAGTTCTTC. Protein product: CASSQARETNEQFF.

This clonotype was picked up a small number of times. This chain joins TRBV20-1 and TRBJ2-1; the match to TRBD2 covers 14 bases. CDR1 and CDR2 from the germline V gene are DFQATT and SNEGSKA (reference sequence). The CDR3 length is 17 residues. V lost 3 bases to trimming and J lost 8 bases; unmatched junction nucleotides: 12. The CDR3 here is CSARRGLAGAPGDEQFF. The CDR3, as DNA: TGCAGTGCTAGGAGGGGACTAGCGGGGGCGCCCGGGGATGAGCAGTTCTTC.

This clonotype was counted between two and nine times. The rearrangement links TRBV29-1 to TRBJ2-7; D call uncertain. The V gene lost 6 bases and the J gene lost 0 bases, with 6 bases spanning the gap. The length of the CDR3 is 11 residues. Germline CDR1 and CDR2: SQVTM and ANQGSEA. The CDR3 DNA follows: TGCAGCGTGAAGCTCTCCTACGAGCAGTACTTC. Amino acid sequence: CSVKLSYEQYF.

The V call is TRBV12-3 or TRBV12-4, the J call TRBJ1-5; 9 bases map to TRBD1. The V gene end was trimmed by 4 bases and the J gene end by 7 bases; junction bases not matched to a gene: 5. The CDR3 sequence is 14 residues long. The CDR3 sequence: CASSWTGETQPQHF. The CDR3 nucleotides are TGTGCCAGCAGTTGGACAGGGGAAACGCAGCCCCAGCATTTT.

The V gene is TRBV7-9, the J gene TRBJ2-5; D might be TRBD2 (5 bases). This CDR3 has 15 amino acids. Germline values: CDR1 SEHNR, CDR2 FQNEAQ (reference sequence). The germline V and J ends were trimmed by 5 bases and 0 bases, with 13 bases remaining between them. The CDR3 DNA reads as TGTGCCAGCAGCGACTATTGGACTGACCAAGAGACCCAGTACTTC. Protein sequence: CASSDYWTDQETQYF.

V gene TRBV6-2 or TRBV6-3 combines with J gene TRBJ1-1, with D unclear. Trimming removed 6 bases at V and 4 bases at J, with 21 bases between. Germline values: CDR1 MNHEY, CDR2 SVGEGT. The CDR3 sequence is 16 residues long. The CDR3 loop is CASSLAEGAFSTEAFF. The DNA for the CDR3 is TGTGCCAGCAGCCTCGCCGAGGGAGCGTTCAGCACTGAAGCTTTCTTT.

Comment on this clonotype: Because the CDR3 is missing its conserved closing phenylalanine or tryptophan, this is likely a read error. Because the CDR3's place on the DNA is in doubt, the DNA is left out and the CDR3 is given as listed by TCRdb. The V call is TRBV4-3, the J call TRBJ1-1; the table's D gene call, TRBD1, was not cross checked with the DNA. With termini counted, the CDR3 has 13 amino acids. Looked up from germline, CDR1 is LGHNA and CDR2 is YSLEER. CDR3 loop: CASSQDSGQGTFL.

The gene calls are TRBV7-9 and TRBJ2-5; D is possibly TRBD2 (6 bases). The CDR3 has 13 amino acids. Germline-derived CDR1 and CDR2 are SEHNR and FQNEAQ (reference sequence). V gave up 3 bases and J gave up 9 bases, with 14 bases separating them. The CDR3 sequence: CASSFMREEAQYF. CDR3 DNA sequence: TGTGCCAGCAGCTTTATGAGGGAGGAGGCCCAGTACTTC.

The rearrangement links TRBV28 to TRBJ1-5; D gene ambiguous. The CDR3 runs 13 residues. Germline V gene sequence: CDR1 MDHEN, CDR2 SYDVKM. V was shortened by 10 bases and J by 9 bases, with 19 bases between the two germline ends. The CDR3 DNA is TGTGCCACCCATCCCAACGGAGGGAGGCCCCAGCATTTT. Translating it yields CATHPNGGRPQHF.

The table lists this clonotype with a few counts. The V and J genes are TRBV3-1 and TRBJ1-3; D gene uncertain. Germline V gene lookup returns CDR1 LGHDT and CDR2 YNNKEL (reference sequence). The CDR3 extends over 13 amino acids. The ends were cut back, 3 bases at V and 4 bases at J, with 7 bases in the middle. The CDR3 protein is CASSHQRGNTIYF. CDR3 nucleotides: TGTGCCAGCAGCCATCAGAGAGGAAACACCATATATTTT.

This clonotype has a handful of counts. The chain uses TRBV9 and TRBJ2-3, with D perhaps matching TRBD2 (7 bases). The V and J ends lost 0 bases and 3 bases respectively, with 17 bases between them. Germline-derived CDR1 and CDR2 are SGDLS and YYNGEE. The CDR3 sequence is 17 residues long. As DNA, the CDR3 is TGTGCCAGCAGCGTAGAGGGGAGCGGGACACCAACAGATACGCAGTATTTT. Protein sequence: CASSVEGSGTPTDTQYF. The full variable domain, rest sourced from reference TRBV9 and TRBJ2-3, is DSGVTQTPKHLITATGQRVTLRCSPRSGDLSVYWYQQSLDQGLQFLIQYYNGEERAKGNILERFSAQQFPDLHSELNLSSLELGDSALYFCASSVEGSGTPTDTQYFGPGTRLTVL.

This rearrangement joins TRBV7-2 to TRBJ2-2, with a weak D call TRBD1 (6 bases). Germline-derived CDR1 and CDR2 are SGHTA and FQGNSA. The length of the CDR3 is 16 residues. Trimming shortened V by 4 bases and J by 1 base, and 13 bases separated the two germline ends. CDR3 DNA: TGTGCCAGCAGCTCTACAGGGACGCTGAACACCGGGGAGCTGTTTTTT. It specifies CASSSTGTLNTGELFF.

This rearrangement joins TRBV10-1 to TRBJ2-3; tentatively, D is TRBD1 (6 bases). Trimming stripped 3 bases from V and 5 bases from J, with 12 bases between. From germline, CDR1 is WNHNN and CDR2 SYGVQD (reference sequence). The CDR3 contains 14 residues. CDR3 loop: CASSESQGKDTQYF. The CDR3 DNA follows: TGCGCCAGCAGTGAATCCCAGGGGAAAGATACGCAGTATTTT.

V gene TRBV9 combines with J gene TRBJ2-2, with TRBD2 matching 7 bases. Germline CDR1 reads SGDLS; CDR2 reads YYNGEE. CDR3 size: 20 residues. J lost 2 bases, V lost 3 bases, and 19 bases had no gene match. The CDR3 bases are TGTGCCAGCAGCGACACGACCGGGACTAACGAGGCAGGAAACACCGGGGAGCTGTTTTTT. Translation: CASSDTTGTNEAGNTGELFF.

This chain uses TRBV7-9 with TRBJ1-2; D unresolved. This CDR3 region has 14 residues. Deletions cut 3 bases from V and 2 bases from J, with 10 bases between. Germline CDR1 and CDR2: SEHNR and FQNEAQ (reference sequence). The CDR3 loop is CASSFPYENYGYTF. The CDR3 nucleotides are TGTGCCAGCAGCTTTCCCTACGAAAACTATGGCTACACCTTC.

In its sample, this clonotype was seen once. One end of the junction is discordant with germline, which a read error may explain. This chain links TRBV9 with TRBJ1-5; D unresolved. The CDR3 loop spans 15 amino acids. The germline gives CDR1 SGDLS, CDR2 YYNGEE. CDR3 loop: CASSVGANSNQLQHF. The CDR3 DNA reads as TGTGCCAGCAGCGTAGGGGCAAATAGCAATCAGCTCCAGCATTTT.